The next 25 T cell receptor beta chains were all read from a single sample in a study of beta chain features in type 1 diabetes (dated by TCRdb to between 2018 and 2020). Broader findings and caveats from the paper: Type 1 diabetes patients showed a moderate but significant shortening of TCRB CDR3 length in all four CD4+ subsets.

No antigen is known for these receptors. The library was prepared using the immunoSEQ multiplex PCR assay. The High Capacity cDNA Reverse Transcription Kit was used to reverse transcribe all of the isolated RNA, meaning that expressed TCRB transcripts were what got sequenced. As stored in TCRdb, this immuneACCESS dataset retains in-frame rearrangements with V and J assigned. A fraction of the clones does not appear; measured against another copy, unresolved V genes explain less than half of the discrepancy, and the remainder lacks a known reason. The sample profile shows approximately 150,000 clones; less than 15% of them were found once. Less than 1.5% of the sample belongs to the ten largest clones. What was sequenced was central memory CD4+ T cells from blood. The receptors derive from a man aged 18-30 years with type 1 diabetes.

This clone was observed a few times. The DNA of the CDR3 is TGTGCCATCAGCCAATCGGGAGGGACAGGGACTTACGAGCAGTACTTC. As protein: CAISQSGGTGTYEQYF. The V and J genes are TRBV10-3 and TRBJ2-7; tentatively, D is TRBD1 (9 bases). With 6 bases removed from V and 4 bases from J, the gap between germline ends came to 22 bases. The germline gives CDR1 ENHRY, CDR2 SYGVKD. CDR3 size: 16 residues.

This clone was detected many times. The rearrangement uses TRBV7-2 and TRBJ2-2; the D gene is possibly TRBD1 (5 bases). This CDR3 comprises 14 residues. CDR1 and CDR2 (germline): SGHTA, FQGNSA. V was trimmed by 1 base and J by 7 bases, leaving 10 bases between them. The CDR3 reads CASSLVGHDGELFF. CDR3 nucleotides: TGTGCCAGCAGCTTAGTCGGACACGACGGGGAGCTGTTTTTT. Full variable domain (rest looked up from reference TRBV7-2 and TRBJ2-2): GAGVSQSPSNKVTEKGKDVELRCDPISGHTALYWYRQSLGQGLEFLIYFQGNSAPDKSGLPSDRFSAERTGGSVSTLTIQRTQQEDSAVYLCASSLVGHDGELFFGEGSRLTVL.

V gene TRBV6-5 combines with J gene TRBJ2-7; D remains unclear. This CDR3 region has 12 residues. V shed 10 bases and J shed 7 bases, with 17 bases lying between them. The germline CDR1 and CDR2 sequences are MNHEY and SVGAGI. DNA for the CDR3: TGTGCCACTCGGCCGGAGATTGGGGAGCAGTACTTC. As protein: CATRPEIGEQYF.

The gene calls are TRBV7-7 and TRBJ2-7; either TRBD1 or TRBD2 may supply D (5 bases each). Germline CDR1 SSHAT, CDR2 FNYEAQ (reference sequence). Trimming cost V 8 bases and J 2 bases, with 13 bases left between them. CDR3 length equals 13 residues. CDR3 amino acids: CASSRGATYEQYF. The CDR3 DNA reads TGTGCCAGCTCTCGAGGGGCTACCTACGAGCAGTACTTC.

This clone has more than one count but fewer than ten. The chain couples TRBV6-1 to TRBJ1-1, with a possible D match to TRBD1 (5 bases). Trimming left V 8 bases short and J 3 bases short, with 10 bases between. Germline CDR1 is MNHNS and CDR2 is SASEGT. CDR3 length equals 12 residues. The CDR3 sequence: CASGAAHTEAFF. Here the CDR3 DNA reads TGTGCCAGCGGGGCGGCTCACACTGAAGCTTTCTTT.

The V gene is TRBV29-1, the J gene TRBJ2-1; 14 bases line up with TRBD2. The CDR3 totals 14 residues. Per the germline V gene, CDR1 is SQVTM and CDR2 is ANQGSEA. Trimming cost V 7 bases and J 8 bases; bases outside gene matches: 7. DNA for the CDR3: TGCAGCGCGCCCGGGACTAGCGGGAGCTATGAGCAGTTCTTC. Its translation: CSAPGTSGSYEQFF.

This clone was recorded a few times. The CDR3 region is CASSPTGGYGYTF. CDR3 coding DNA: TGTGCCAGCAGCCCCACAGGGGGCTATGGCTACACCTTC. V and J are TRBV7-9 and TRBJ1-2; 8 bases are a match to TRBD1. CDR1 and CDR2 (germline): SEHNR, FQNEAQ (reference sequence). The V segment lost 5 bases and the J segment 4 bases; nucleotides outside the gene matches: 3. CDR3 size: 13 residues.

The gene calls are TRBV2 and TRBJ1-1; D remains unclear. There are 10 residues in the CDR3. V lost 4 bases and J lost 7, with 4 bases in between. Germline CDR1 is SNHLY and CDR2 is FYNNEI. The CDR3 DNA is TGTGCCAGCAGTGGGGTTGAAGCTTTCTTT. Protein: CASSGVEAFF.

The chain employs TRBV28 and TRBJ1-2, with 11 bases lining up with TRBD1. CDR1 MDHEN and CDR2 SYDVKM come from the germline V gene. There are 15 residues in the CDR3. Losses at the gene ends were 7 bases for V and 1 base for J; bases not matched to a gene: 5. This CDR3 is CASIPGQGVNYGYTF. The CDR3 region has the DNA TGTGCCAGCATTCCGGGACAGGGGGTTAACTATGGCTACACCTTC.

For the CDR3, the DNA is TGTGCCAGCAGCTTCCCCCTCGGGAACTCCTACGAGCAGTACTTC. Translation gives CASSFPLGNSYEQYF. The chain uses TRBV7-8 and TRBJ2-7, with D maybe TRBD2 (5 bases). CDR3 length: 15 residues. Trimming took off 3 bases at V and 0 bases at J, with 12 bases between the two ends. Germline CDR1 and CDR2: SGHVS and FQNEAQ.

This clone was seen a handful of times. V is TRBV27 and J is TRBJ2-4; TRBD2 agrees at 7 bases. Per germline, CDR1 MNHEY and CDR2 SMNVEV (reference sequence). This CDR3 spans 15 amino acids. V shed 1 base and J 7 bases; nucleotides not matched to a gene: 7. CDR3 nucleotide sequence: TGTGCCAGCAGTTTATTGGGTGCGGGGGAGAACATTCAGTACTTC. Translation gives CASSLLGAGENIQYF.

This clone was detected many times. The chain carries TRBV10-3 and TRBJ2-5; D is unresolved. Germline assignment: CDR1 ENHRY and CDR2 SYGVKD. The CDR3 runs to 13 residues. With 10 bases removed from V and 1 base from J, the gap between germline ends came to 13 bases. The chain's CDR3 is CASRLDPQETQYF. Here the CDR3 DNA reads TGTGCCAGCCGACTCGACCCCCAAGAGACCCAGTACTTC.

Here the CDR3 reads CASSFAANTEAFF. The DNA for the CDR3 is TGTGCCAGCAGCTTTGCTGCTAACACTGAAGCTTTCTTT. The gene calls are TRBV11-2 and TRBJ1-1; D ambiguous. Germline CDR1 is SGHAT and CDR2 is FQNNGV. V lost 3 bases and J lost 2, with 7 bases in between. The CDR3 runs 13 residues.

This chain links TRBV7-9 with TRBJ2-5; a possible D gene is TRBD2 (6 bases). The V end was cut by 8 bases, the J end by 4 bases, with 23 bases between. CDR1 is SEHNR, CDR2 FQNEAQ, per germline (reference sequence). The CDR3 length is 16 residues. CDR3 sequence reads: CASLMSAGLGGETQYF. The CDR3 region has the DNA TGTGCCAGCCTTATGTCGGCGGGCTTGGGGGGAGAGACCCAGTACTTC.

This clone was seen a handful of times. V and J are TRBV9 and TRBJ1-1; D may be TRBD1 (5 bases). From germline, CDR1 is SGDLS and CDR2 YYNGEE. This CDR3 contains 16 residues. V lost 0 bases and J lost 4, with 16 bases in between. CDR3 DNA sequence: TGTGCCAGCAGCGTAGAGCTCGGGGGAGGTACCACTGAAGCTTTCTTT. Residues: CASSVELGGGTTEAFF.

V and J are TRBV5-6 and TRBJ2-3; no firm D call. Germline values: CDR1 SGHDT, CDR2 YYEEEE. V lost 1 base to trimming and J lost 0 bases, with 15 bases between them. The CDR3 consists of 17 residues. The CDR3 protein is CASSLITSAFSTDTQYF. The CDR3 coding sequence is TGTGCCAGCAGCTTGATTACGAGCGCGTTTAGCACAGATACGCAGTATTTT.

In the case of this clone: One junction end disagrees with the germline gene, perhaps due to a read error. The chain employs TRBV28 and TRBJ2-1; D is uncertain. Germline V gene sequence: CDR1 MDHEN, CDR2 SYDVKM. The CDR3 totals 14 residues. CDR3 protein: CASGLVGRYNEQFF. CDR3 nucleotide sequence: TGTGCCAGCGGTTTGGTGGGCCGTTACAATGAGCAGTTCTTC. The full variable domain, in which reference TRBV28 and TRBJ2-1 provide the parts outside the CDR3, is DVKVTQSSRYLVKRTGEKVFLECVQDMDHENMFWYRQDPGLGLRLIYFSYDVKMKEKGDIPEGYSVSREKKERFSLILESASTNQTSMYLCASGLVGRYNEQFFGPGTRLTVL.

This clone was counted between two and nine times. V usage is TRBV20-1 and J usage is TRBJ2-7; 8 bases align to TRBD1. The V segment lost 6 bases and the J segment 11 bases; nucleotides outside the gene matches: 9. This CDR3 region has 11 residues. Germline V gives CDR1 DFQATT, CDR2 SNEGSKA (reference sequence). CDR3 sequence: CSAPDRGIEYF. In nucleotides, the CDR3 is TGCAGTGCACCCGACAGGGGAATAGAGTACTTC.

The chain joins TRBV28 to TRBJ2-3; the D call may be TRBD1 or TRBD2 (5 bases each). CDR1 and CDR2 (germline): MDHEN, SYDVKM. The germline V and J ends were trimmed by 7 bases and 2 bases, with 16 bases remaining between them. This CDR3 contains 15 residues. The CDR3 coding sequence is TGTGCCAGCATTCAACCGGGACCCATCACAGATACGCAGTATTTT. Its protein product is CASIQPGPITDTQYF. The variable domain in full, completed from reference TRBV28 and TRBJ2-3, reads DVKVTQSSRYLVKRTGEKVFLECVQDMDHENMFWYRQDPGLGLRLIYFSYDVKMKEKGDIPEGYSVSREKKERFSLILESASTNQTSMYLCASIQPGPITDTQYFGPGTRLTVL.

The chain is built from TRBV27 and TRBJ1-1; D gene ambiguous. The CDR3 loop spans 13 amino acids. The ends were cut back, 5 bases at V and 1 base at J, with 8 bases in the middle. The germline CDR1 and CDR2 sequences are MNHEY and SMNVEV (reference sequence). The CDR3 spells CASSERPNTEAFF. Here the CDR3 DNA reads TGTGCCAGCAGTGAAAGACCGAACACTGAAGCTTTCTTT.

This clone was detected many times. The chain is built from TRBV5-1 and TRBJ2-7, with TRBD1 matching over 7 bases. In germline, CDR1 is SGHRS, CDR2 YFSETQ. This CDR3 region has 13 residues. Losses at the gene ends were 5 bases for V and 6 bases for J; bases not matched to a gene: 8. The CDR3 here is CASSLGTAIEQYF. CDR3 coding DNA: TGCGCCAGCAGTCTAGGGACAGCCATCGAGCAGTACTTC.

The chain has TRBV9 and TRBJ2-3; D is unclear. Per the germline V gene, CDR1 is SGDLS and CDR2 is YYNGEE. V was trimmed by 0 bases and J by 2 bases, leaving 10 bases between them. The CDR3 has 15 residues. CDR3 sequence (DNA): TGTGCCAGCAGCGTAGCGACACATCTCACAGATACGCAGTATTTT. Residues: CASSVATHLTDTQYF.

In this sample, this clone turned up many times. The CDR3 loop is CAWSPPGQEYTEAFF. In DNA, the CDR3 is TGTGCCTGGAGTCCGCCGGGACAGGAATACACTGAAGCTTTCTTT. This chain joins TRBV30 and TRBJ1-1, with TRBD1 matching over 8 bases. Germline loops: CDR1 GTSNPN, CDR2 SVGIG (reference sequence). The CDR3 spans 15 residues. V dropped 2 bases and J dropped 3; count of bases not matched to a gene: 8.

The rearrangement joins TRBV4-1 to TRBJ2-6; a weak D match, TRBD2 (5 bases). V lost 4 bases, J lost 0 bases, and 19 bases lay in between. Looked up from germline, CDR1 is MGHRA and CDR2 is YSYEKL. The CDR3 extends over 19 amino acids. The CDR3 sequence is CASSLKWGDQDSGANVLTF. CDR3 nucleotides: TGCGCCAGCAGCCTAAAATGGGGAGACCAAGACTCTGGGGCCAACGTCCTGACTTTC.

V usage is TRBV6-1 and J usage is TRBJ1-2; D remains ambiguous. There are 13 residues in the CDR3. V lost 2 bases to trimming and J lost 8 bases, with 12 bases between them. Germline loops: CDR1 MNHNS, CDR2 SASEGT. CDR3 sequence (DNA): TGTGCCAGCAGTGAATGGGGAGACGGGGGCTACACCTTC. It specifies CASSEWGDGGYTF.